The sequence of this T cell receptor beta chain was determined in a study of human T cells and chemical hapten exposure. TCRdb reanalysed the RACE reads using MiXCR and keeps one entry per CDR3 protein. The table shows approximately 97,000 distinct CDR3 sequences, with roughly a quarter occurring only once. As for time point: patch test 3, about 24 weeks after DPC sensitization. As for treatment: therapeutic diphenylcyclopropenone sensitization with weekly scalp DPC. The CDR3 sequence is 15 residues long. Germline values: CDR1 SEHNR, CDR2 FQNEAQ (reference sequence). The V and J ends lost 5 bases and 0 bases respectively, with 11 bases between them.

This clonotype was sampled from a man aged 40-55 years with alopecia areata. Some clones in this sample may be carry-over from other donors' samples. V and J are TRBV7-9 and TRBJ2-1; perhaps D is TRBD1 or TRBD2 (5 bases each). Sequenced here: whole blood, sampled in connection with sensitization to the hapten diphenylcyclopropenone (DPC). The CDR3 DNA sequence: TGTGCCAGCAGCCGGGACGCGTACTCCTACAATGAGCAGTTCTTC. It encodes CASSRDAYSYNEQFF.